This is a list of T cell receptor beta chains from one sample in a study of Ad26.COV2.S vaccination and SARS-CoV-2 variants. The assay was immunoSEQ multiplex PCR, and TCRdb's table has in-frame clones only and misses some. The table has about 350,000 clones, roughly 84% seen once. Sequencing was performed on peripheral blood, taken in a trial of Ad26.COV2.S vaccine versus placebo. These receptors were taken from a person between 18 and 65 years old who received the Ad26.COV2.S COVID-19 vaccine or a placebo. CDR3s include the opening cysteine and the closing phenylalanine or tryptophan. Fields, in order: clone size, CDR3 length, V gene, D gene, J gene, CDR3 DNA, CDR3 protein. A D gene is named only where the DNA matches it firmly. Only some rows state a clone size, as once, few, many or a class for expanded clones.

NA	16	TRBV7-9	TRBD1	TRBJ2-1	TGTGCCAGCAGCTTGGGACAGAGCCTTTCCTACAATGAGCAGTTCTTC	CASSLGQSLSYNEQFF
few	16	TRBV7-6	TRBD1	TRBJ1-6	TGTGCCAGCAGCTTGGGACAGGGTATATCGGATTCACCCCTCCACTTT	CASSLGQGISDSPLHF
NA	14	TRBV30	NA	TRBJ1-6	TGTGCCTGGAGTACAGGGAAGGATAATTCACCCCTCCACTTT	CAWSTGKDNSPLHF
once	21	TRBV3-1/TRBV3-2	TRBD2	TRBJ2-5	TGTGCCAGCAGCCAAGATCTTGGGGGGACAGGACTAGCGGGAGTGGAAGAGACCCAGTACTTC	CASSQDLGGTGLAGVEETQYF
NA	11	TRBV2	NA	TRBJ2-1	TGTGCCAGCAGTGAGATGAATGAGCAGTTCTTC	CASSEMNEQFF
NA	14	TRBV3-1/TRBV3-2	NA	TRBJ1-2	TGTGCCAGCAGCCAAGTTAAGGGCCGCTATGGCTACACCTTC	CASSQVKGRYGYTF
NA	16	TRBV9	NA	TRBJ1-3	TGTGCCAGCAGCGCCGGGACACAGAGCTCTGGAAACACCATATATTTT	CASSAGTQSSGNTIYF
NA	18	TRBV4-3	NA	TRBJ1-5	TGCGCCAGCAGCCAAGATGGGGCGGGAGGGGAGTCCAATCAGCCCCAGCATTTT	CASSQDGAGGESNQPQHF
once	16	TRBV7-2	NA	TRBJ1-4	TGTGCCAGCAGCCCATGGGGGGACAAAACTAATGAAAAACTGTTTTTT	CASSPWGDKTNEKLFF
NA	16	TRBV12-5	NA	TRBJ2-3	TGTGCTAGTGGTTTACTCATTAGCGGTAGCACAGATACGCAGTATTTT	CASGLLISGSTDTQYF
NA	18	TRBV21-1	NA	TRBJ2-4	TGTGCCAGCAGCAAAGTGTGGGCTTGGCTCCGGGCCAAAAACATTCAGTACTTC	CASSKVWAWLRAKNIQYF
NA	11	TRBV6-6	NA	TRBJ1-1	TGTGCCAGCAGTTACTCGAGGGAAGCTTTCTTT	CASSYSREAFF
once	15	TRBV3-1/TRBV3-2	TRBD1	TRBJ1-1	TGTGCCAGCAGTCTAGGGACAGGGCGGAACACTGAAGCTTTCTTT	CASSLGTGRNTEAFF
few	17	TRBV5-4	TRBD2	TRBJ2-3	TGTGCCAGCAGCTTGGGGAGTCGAGCGGGGGGGCCAGATACGCAGTATTTT	CASSLGSRAGGPDTQYF
few	15	TRBV7-9	NA	TRBJ2-7	TGTGCCAGCAGCCCGCGAGAGGGAGACTCCTACGAGCAGTACTTC	CASSPREGDSYEQYF
NA	15	TRBV15	NA	TRBJ1-2	TGTGCCACCAGCAGAGAGAGGGCAATGAACTATGGCTACACCTTC	CATSRERAMNYGYTF
NA	14	TRBV19	TRBD1	TRBJ1-1	TGTGCCAGTAGCGACAGGGGGCGTCTTACTGAAGCTTTCTTT	CASSDRGRLTEAFF
NA	15	TRBV19	TRBD2	TRBJ2-1	TGTGCCAGTAGTACGGGACTAGCGCCCTACAATGAGCAGTTCTTC	CASSTGLAPYNEQFF
NA	16	TRBV28	TRBD1	TRBJ1-1	TGTGCCAGCAGTCCCTGGACAGGGATGGGTGTCACTGAAGCTTTCTTT	CASSPWTGMGVTEAFF
few	15	TRBV5-6	TRBD1	TRBJ1-4	TGTGCCAGCAGCAAACGACAGGGGGCAGGTGAAAAACTGTTTTTT	CASSKRQGAGEKLFF
once	13	TRBV25-1	TRBD2	TRBJ2-1	TGTGCCAGCAGTGACCGGACTAGCGGGAGGATAGTCTTC	CASSDRTSGRIVF
NA	14	TRBV11-2	TRBD1	TRBJ1-1	TGTGCCAGCAGCTTAGTCGACAGGGCGACTGAAGCTTTCTTT	CASSLVDRATEAFF
NA	13	TRBV18	NA	TRBJ2-5	TGTGCCAGCTCATCTAACCCGGGGGAGACCCAGTACTTC	CASSSNPGETQYF
NA	14	TRBV2	NA	TRBJ1-1	TGTGCCAGCAGGCTGCTAAGGGATCGCGCTGAAGCTTTCTTT	CASRLLRDRAEAFF
NA	15	TRBV6-5	NA	TRBJ1-3	TGTGCCAGCAGTACCGGGACGCAAACTGGAAACACCATATATTTT	CASSTGTQTGNTIYF
NA	16	TRBV2	TRBD1	TRBJ2-7	TGTGCCAGCAGTTGGGACCGGGACAGGGGGTCCTACGAGCAGTACTTC	CASSWDRDRGSYEQYF
NA	16	TRBV3-1/TRBV3-2	TRBD2	TRBJ2-5	TGTGCCAGCAGCCAAGTAGCGTCTAGCGGGAGAGAGACCCAGTACTTC	CASSQVASSGRETQYF